Only one count was recorded for the clone carrying this TCR beta chain. Its antigen is unidentified. The V and J ends lost 5 bases and 5 bases respectively, with 12 bases between them. Germline CDR1 and CDR2: PRHDT and FYEKMQ (reference sequence). This CDR3 region has 13 residues. Measured with immunoSEQ multiplex PCR; TCRdb has only the in-frame clones, and not every one. The sample has 100,000 to 120,000 clones; more than 70% are singletons. The sample originates from a study of T cell responses to AZD1222 COVID-19 vaccine. General study results and limits: Elevations in Spike-specific TCR breadth and depth followed administration of two AZD1222 doses. Researchers report vaccine-associated CD4 TCRs spanning spike, with dominance at 160-218 and 743-854. Reports say nearly half of spike-specific TCRs go after unmutated variant regions.

The clonotype was recovered from an adult in good health. Here the sequenced sample was peripheral blood, taken on day 0 of MenACWY control vaccination. The chain recombines TRBV13 with TRBJ2-5, with D possibly matching TRBD1 (6 bases). In DNA form, the CDR3 reads TGTGCCAGCAGCATTACCAGGGGTGAGACCCAGTACTTC. Translation gives CASSITRGETQYF.